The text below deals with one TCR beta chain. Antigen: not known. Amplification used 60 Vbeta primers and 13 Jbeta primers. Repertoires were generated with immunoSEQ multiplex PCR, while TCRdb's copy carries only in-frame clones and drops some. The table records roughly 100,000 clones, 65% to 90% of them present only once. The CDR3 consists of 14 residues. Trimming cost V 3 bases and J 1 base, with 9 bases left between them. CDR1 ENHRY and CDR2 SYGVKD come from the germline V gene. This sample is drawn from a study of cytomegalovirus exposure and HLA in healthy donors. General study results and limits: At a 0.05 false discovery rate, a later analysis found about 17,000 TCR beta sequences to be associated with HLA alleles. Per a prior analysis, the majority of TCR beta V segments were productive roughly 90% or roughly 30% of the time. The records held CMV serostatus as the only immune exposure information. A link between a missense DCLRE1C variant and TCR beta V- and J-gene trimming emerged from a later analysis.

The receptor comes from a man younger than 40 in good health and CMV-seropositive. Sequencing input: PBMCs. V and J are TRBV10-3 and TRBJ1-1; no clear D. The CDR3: CAISDALRNTEAFF. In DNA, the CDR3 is TGTGCCATCAGTGATGCCCTTAGGAACACTGAAGCTTTCTTT.